A selection of T cell receptor beta chains follows, all from one sample in a study of blood T cell repertoires in COVID-19. Profiled with immunoSEQ multiplex PCR; TCRdb holds only in-frame clones, not every one. The top ten clones hold roughly 6.3% of a sample with over 60,000 clones, about 87% of them seen once. The sequenced material came from peripheral blood. Receptor source: a woman older than 75 with active COVID-19. Each CDR3 is given with its conserved first and last residue. The D gene is left open where the match is weak. Clone size, where shown, is once, few, many, or a class for clones that have expanded.

CDR3: CASRYELAGAYEQYF; DNA: TGTGCCAGCAGGTATGAACTAGCGGGAGCCTACGAGCAGTACTTC; J: TRBJ2-7; D: TRBD2; V: TRBV7-2; size: .
CDR3: CASSPRQDHQPQHF; DNA: TGTGCCAGCAGCCCCAGACAGGACCATCAGCCCCAGCATTTT; J: TRBJ1-5; D: .; V: TRBV7-2; size: .
CDR3: CASSKTGSGNTIYF; DNA: TGCGCCAGCAGCAAAACAGGGTCTGGAAACACCATATATTTT; J: TRBJ1-3; D: .; V: TRBV5-1; size: once
CDR3: CASRDGRSSYEQYF; DNA: TGCGCCAGCAGAGACGGAAGGAGCTCCTACGAGCAGTACTTC; J: TRBJ2-7; D: .; V: TRBV5-1; size: .
CDR3: CASSEIGEGNQPQHF; DNA: TGTGCCAGCAGCGAGATAGGGGAGGGCAATCAGCCCCAGCATTTT; J: TRBJ1-5; D: .; V: TRBV6-6; size: .
CDR3: CASSLGQGAPSNYGYTF; DNA: TGTGCCAGCAGCTTGGGACAGGGGGCGCCTTCTAACTATGGCTACACCTTC; J: TRBJ1-2; D: TRBD1; V: TRBV5-4; size: .
CDR3: CASSPGTAGGPQHF; DNA: TGTGCCAGCTCCCCAGGGACAGCCGGGGGGCCCCAGCATTTT; J: TRBJ1-5; D: TRBD1; V: TRBV18; size: .
CDR3: CASGDRGYGGYTF; DNA: TGCGCCAGCGGAGACAGGGGGTACGGTGGCTACACCTTC; J: TRBJ1-2; D: TRBD1; V: TRBV5-1; size: .
CDR3: CASSLAGLNRPPGAFF; DNA: TGTGCCAGCAGCTTAGCGGGGTTAAACAGGCCCCCAGGAGCTTTCTTT; J: TRBJ1-1; D: .; V: TRBV7-9; size: .
CDR3: CASSLNSGSQDTQYF; DNA: TGTGCCAGCAGCTTAAATTCCGGTTCCCAAGATACGCAGTATTTT; J: TRBJ2-3; D: .; V: TRBV7-3; size: .
CDR3: CASSSGQLKMTDTQYF; DNA: TGTGCCAGCAGCTCGGGACAGCTAAAGATGACAGATACGCAGTATTTT; J: TRBJ2-3; D: TRBD1; V: TRBV28; size: .
CDR3: CASKGEMNTEAFF; DNA: TGTGCCAGTAAGGGAGAGATGAACACTGAAGCTTTCTTT; J: TRBJ1-1; D: .; V: TRBV19; size: .
CDR3: CAISLTTSGDNEQFF; DNA: TGTGCCATCAGTCTCACGACTAGCGGGGACAATGAGCAGTTCTTC; J: TRBJ2-1; D: TRBD2; V: TRBV10-3; size: .
CDR3: CASSLDPGTEAFF; DNA: TGTGCCAGCAGCTTAGATCCAGGCACTGAAGCTTTCTTT; J: TRBJ1-1; D: .; V: TRBV11-3; size: once